There are many counts of the clone carrying this T cell receptor beta chain. No antigen is known for it. The entry originates in a study of T-cell reconstitution after alpha-beta-depleted transplantation in children. Findings of the study overall: As was reported, about two months after transplant, alpha-beta T cells came from several hundred expanded graft clones.

The CDR3 spans 16 residues. V gave up 3 bases and J gave up 1 base; unmatched junction bases: 5. Germline V gene lookup returns CDR1 MDHEN and CDR2 SYDVKM. Unique molecular identifiers were incorporated when the TCRbeta library was constructed. One entry per CDR3 protein, called by TCRdb with MiXCR from the PCR reads. The table lists about 830,000 distinct CDR3 sequences, less than 20% of them singletons. The starting material was PBMCs, mostly from graft donor cells, obtained 360 days after TCRalphabeta/CD19-depleted stem cell transplant. The TCR originated in a male patient younger than 18 who had a stem cell transplant for acute lymphoblastic leukemia, so the T cells may come from the graft donor. The chain joins TRBV28 to TRBJ2-7; 11 bases are a match to TRBD2. CDR3: CASSFLLAGGSYEQYF. CDR3 coding DNA: TGTGCCAGCAGTTTTCTCCTAGCGGGAGGTTCCTACGAGCAGTACTTC.